This record looks at one TCR beta chain sequence and its context. The entry originates in a study of shared clonotypes between healthy human individuals. The data were produced by immunoSEQ multiplex PCR, yet TCRdb's version contains in-frame clones alone and is incomplete. The sample lists a few hundred thousand clones, 70% to 85% seen once, with 10% to 15% in the top ten. Germline V CDR1 and CDR2: SGHTA, FQGNSA. The CDR3 sequence is 14 residues long. The V end lost 5 bases, the J end lost 7 bases, and 18 bases lay between the germline ends. Sample: PBMCs. This sequence originates from a woman aged 40 to 55 in good health. Some clones in this sample may be carry-over from other donors' samples. This chain connects TRBV7-2 to TRBJ2-7; the D call may be TRBD1 or TRBD2 (5 bases each). The CDR3 protein is CASSKRDGPWEQYF. The CDR3 DNA reads as TGTGCCAGCAGCAAACGGGACGGACCATGGGAGCAGTACTTC.